What follows is one T cell receptor (beta chain) and its context. The J segment lost 0 bases and the V segment lost 5 bases, leaving 4 bases of the junction unmatched. The V gene's germline CDR1 is SGHTA and CDR2 FQGNSA. The CDR3 has 16 residues. This entry comes from a study of cytomegalovirus exposure and HLA in healthy donors. This PCR relied on a set of 60 Vbeta primers and 13 Jbeta primers. TCRdb's copy holds only in-frame clones and misses some; the assay was immunoSEQ multiplex PCR. This sample has about 160,000 clones; roughly two thirds occur once, and the top ten carry under 3.5%. The sample was PBMCs. The rearrangement joins TRBV7-2 to TRBJ2-4, with 10 bases matching TRBD2. This TCR was sampled from a woman aged 30 to 39 in good health and CMV-seronegative. The CDR3 nucleotides read TGTGCCAGCAGCCCAGGACTAGCGGAAGCCAAAAACATTCAGTACTTC. This encodes CASSPGLAEAKNIQYF.